These 28 T cell receptor beta chains share one sample of origin, sequenced in a study of beta chain features in type 1 diabetes. Regarding the study as a whole: Among patients with Type 1 diabetes, TCRB CDR3s were moderately but significantly shorter in every one of the four CD4+ subsets.

The study reverse transcribed the entire isolated RNA, so it sequenced expressed TCRB transcripts. Sequencing was performed with immunoSEQ multiplex PCR; in TCRdb, only in-frame clones are kept and a portion is missing. Here the sample spans about 300,000 clones, roughly 14% being singletons. These receptors are not linked to any known antigen. The sample comprised naive CD4+ T cells from blood. These receptors all come from a woman younger than 35 with type 1 diabetes.

The V gene is TRBV7-2, the J gene TRBJ2-1; D might be TRBD2 (8 bases). This CDR3 is built from 15 residues. Deletions cut 1 base from V and 8 bases from J, with 15 bases between. Germline loops: CDR1 SGHTA, CDR2 FQGNSA. This chain's CDR3 is CASSLEGLGGDEQFF. The CDR3 coding sequence is TGTGCCAGCAGCTTAGAGGGACTAGGGGGCGATGAGCAGTTCTTC.

This clone has a handful of counts. This chain joins TRBV7-9 and TRBJ2-3; 7 nucleotides agree with TRBD2. The CDR3 covers 17 residues. The germline gives CDR1 SEHNR, CDR2 FQNEAQ (reference sequence). V shed 3 bases and J 0 bases; nucleotides not matched to a gene: 9. In DNA, the CDR3 is TGTGCCAGCAGCTTTGGGCGGGAGACACCTAGCACAGATACGCAGTATTTT. This sequence encodes CASSFGRETPSTDTQYF. Filled out from reference TRBV7-9 and TRBJ2-3, the complete variable domain reads DTGVSQNPRHKITKRGQNVTFRCDPISEHNRLYWYRQTLGQGPEFLTYFQNEAQLEKSRLLSDRFSAERPKGSFSTLEIQRTEQGDSAMYLCASSFGRETPSTDTQYFGPGTRLTVL.

The chain links TRBV28 to TRBJ1-5, with D possibly being TRBD1 (5 bases). The germline gives CDR1 MDHEN, CDR2 SYDVKM. CDR3 length equals 15 residues. The V end was cut by 1 base, the J end by 7 bases, with 14 bases between. The CDR3 loop reads CASSLLPGNRQPQHF. The DNA of the CDR3 is TGTGCCAGCAGTTTATTGCCAGGGAACCGGCAGCCCCAGCATTTT.

This clone was counted only a few times. The V and J genes are TRBV28 and TRBJ1-5; TRBD1 aligns across 8 bases. The CDR3 runs to 15 residues. Germline CDR1 and CDR2: MDHEN and SYDVKM. V lost 4 bases and J lost 4; bases outside the gene matches: 6. CDR3 loop: CASSSAGGGNQPQHF. The DNA of the CDR3 is TGTGCCAGCAGTTCGGCAGGGGGCGGAAATCAGCCCCAGCATTTT.

About this clone itself: In the same sample, other DNA sequences code for this CDR3. V usage is TRBV18 and J usage is TRBJ2-3; no clear D. The CDR3 is made up of 13 amino acids. Trimming took off 3 bases at V and 2 bases at J, with 6 bases between the two ends. Germline V gene lookup returns CDR1 KGHSH and CDR2 LQKENI. The CDR3 nucleotides are TGTGCCAGCTCACCGCAGGACACAGATACGCAGTATTTT. Amino acids: CASSPQDTDTQYF. Filled out from reference TRBV18 and TRBJ2-3, the complete variable domain reads NAGVMQNPRHLVRRRGQEARLRCSPMKGHSHVYWYRQLPEEGLKFMVYLQKENIIDESGMPKERFSAEFPKEGPSILRIQQVVRGDSAAYFCASSPQDTDTQYFGPGTRLTVL.

V is TRBV27 and J is TRBJ1-2, with D possibly TRBD1 on 5 matching bases. Germline V gene data show CDR1 as MNHEY and CDR2 as SMNVEV (reference sequence). V was clipped by 0 bases and J by 5 bases, with 7 bases between them. CDR3 size: 13 residues. CDR3 residues: CASSLSGLYGYTF. CDR3 bases: TGTGCCAGCAGTTTATCGGGGCTATATGGCTACACCTTC.

This clone showed up just a few times. The J gene is TRBJ2-7, the V gene TRBV14; 9 bases agree with TRBD1. The V and J ends lost 4 bases and 2 bases, in that order; junction bases with no gene match: 3. This CDR3 region has 14 residues. The germline gives CDR1 SGHDN, CDR2 FVKESK. CDR3 DNA sequence: TGTGCCAGCAGCCCCCGGACAGGGGCCTACGAGCAGTACGTC. It is translated as CASSPRTGAYEQYV.

The rearrangement uses TRBV6-1 and TRBJ2-1; TRBD2 might be the D (6 bases). CDR1 is MNHNS, CDR2 SASEGT, per germline. V shed 4 bases and J shed 4 bases, with 14 bases lying between them. The CDR3 totals 15 residues. The CDR3 sequence: CASSVLSGGYNEQFF. The CDR3 region has the DNA TGTGCCAGCAGTGTCCTTAGCGGAGGTTACAATGAGCAGTTCTTC.

V usage is TRBV4-3 and J usage is TRBJ1-2; a weak D match, TRBD1 (5 bases). V lost 4 bases and J 4 bases, leaving 10 bases between the germline ends. Germline V gives CDR1 LGHNA, CDR2 YSLEER. The CDR3 covers 13 residues. The CDR3 DNA reads TGCGCCAGCAGCCGCCAGGGTAGCTATGGCTACACCTTC. This gives the protein CASSRQGSYGYTF.

This clone was observed a few times. The chain employs TRBV7-9 and TRBJ1-5, with D perhaps TRBD1 (5 bases). This CDR3 contains 12 residues. Germline CDR1 SEHNR, CDR2 FQNEAQ (reference sequence). Trimming stripped 5 bases from V and 7 bases from J, with 9 bases between. The DNA of the CDR3 is TGTGCCAGCAGCCGGGGGATGCAGCCCCAGCATTTT. This translates into CASSRGMQPQHF.

The chain combines TRBV18 with TRBJ1-1; 8 positions match TRBD1. The germline gives CDR1 KGHSH, CDR2 LQKENI. This CDR3 has 16 amino acids. The trim removed 6 bases at V and 6 bases at J, leaving 15 bases unmatched. The CDR3 DNA is TGTGCCAGCTCTCAGAACTCCGGGACAGGAAGCCCTGAAGCTTTCTTT. It yields the protein CASSQNSGTGSPEAFF.

This clone was observed once. The chain uses TRBV7-2 and TRBJ2-1; 7 bases map to TRBD1. The J segment lost 4 bases and the V segment lost 5 bases, leaving 11 bases of the junction unmatched. Germline V CDR1 and CDR2: SGHTA, FQGNSA. The CDR3 consists of 16 residues. CDR3 sequence: CASSTNRQGRYNEQFF. The DNA for the CDR3 is TGTGCCAGCAGCACCAACCGACAGGGTCGATACAATGAGCAGTTCTTC. Based on the CDR3 plus reference TRBV7-2 and TRBJ2-1, the full variable domain is GAGVSQSPSNKVTEKGKDVELRCDPISGHTALYWYRQSLGQGLEFLIYFQGNSAPDKSGLPSDRFSAERTGGSVSTLTIQRTQQEDSAVYLCASSTNRQGRYNEQFFGPGTRLTVL.

This clone was seen a few times. Written as DNA, the CDR3 is TGTGCCAGCAGCCCACCCGGCGGACTAGCGGTGCAGTATTTT. Its protein product is CASSPPGGLAVQYF. The chain has TRBV9 and TRBJ2-3; 10 bases fit TRBD2. Unmatched junction bases numbered 10, after V lost 4 bases and J lost 11 bases. CDR1 SGDLS and CDR2 YYNGEE come from the germline V gene. This CDR3 spans 14 amino acids.

This clone turned up a few times. The chain employs TRBV30 and TRBJ2-1; 9 bases are a match to TRBD1. CDR1 and CDR2 from the germline V gene are GTSNPN and SVGIG (reference sequence). This CDR3 is built from 14 residues. V shed 2 bases, J shed 9 bases, and the junction held 8 bases outside the gene matches. The DNA for the CDR3 is TGTGCCTGGAGTCGGGACAGGGCTAGGATTGAGCAGTTCTTC. Translating gives CAWSRDRARIEQFF.

In this sample, this clone turned up a few times. This rearrangement joins TRBV5-1 to TRBJ2-7; D uncertain. The CDR3 runs to 13 residues. CDR1 and CDR2 (germline): SGHRS, YFSETQ. The V end was cut by 0 bases, the J end by 0 bases, with 4 bases between. In DNA, the CDR3 is TGCGCCAGCAGCTTGGACGGCTCCTACGAGCAGTACTTC. Protein: CASSLDGSYEQYF.

This clone was found a few times. The chain employs TRBV11-2 and TRBJ2-7, with TRBD1 identical over 8 bases. Germline V CDR1 and CDR2: SGHAT, FQNNGV. Trimming at V came to 2 bases and at J to 5 bases, leaving 2 bases not matched to a gene. The CDR3 loop spans 13 amino acids. In DNA form, the CDR3 reads TGTGCCAGCAGCTTAAGACAGGGGAACGAGCAGTACGTC. Its protein is CASSLRQGNEQYV.

This clone was counted a few times. The chain combines TRBV30 with TRBJ2-3, with 8 bases lining up with TRBD2. The CDR3 spans 15 residues. Trimming removed 0 bases from V and 0 bases from J; junction bases left unmatched: 2. The germline V gene encodes CDR1 GTSNPN and CDR2 SVGIG (reference sequence). The CDR3, as DNA: TGTGCCTGGAGTGTGACTAGCGCAAGCACAGATACGCAGTATTTT. Protein sequence: CAWSVTSASTDTQYF. The full variable domain, in which reference TRBV30 and TRBJ2-3 provide the parts outside the CDR3, is SQTIHQWPATLVQPVGSPLSLECTVEGTSNPNLYWYRQAAGRGLQLLFYSVGIGQISSEVPQNLSASRPQDRQFILSSKKLLLSDSGFYLCAWSVTSASTDTQYFGPGTRLTVL.

V gene TRBV28 combines with J gene TRBJ2-7; maybe TRBD1 (6 bases). CDR1 is MDHEN, CDR2 SYDVKM, per germline. V was shortened by 11 bases and J by 0 bases, with 11 bases between the two germline ends. There are 12 residues in the CDR3. The CDR3 region is CAVTGSSYEQYF. CDR3 bases: TGTGCCGTAACAGGGAGCTCCTACGAGCAGTACTTC.

The rearrangement links TRBV6-5 to TRBJ2-3; 9 positions agree with TRBD1. This CDR3 has 11 amino acids. V lost 11 bases and J lost 8; bases outside the gene matches: 5. Germline lookup yields CDR1 MNHEY and CDR2 SVGAGI. The CDR3 DNA reads TGTGCCGGGGGACAGGGCGTTACGCAGTATTTT. Translation: CAGGQGVTQYF.

The genes are TRBV14 and TRBJ1-2; maybe TRBD1 (5 bases). Per germline, CDR1 SGHDN and CDR2 FVKESK. V dropped 4 bases and J dropped 3 bases, with 15 bases sitting between them. This CDR3 is 15 amino acids long. This CDR3 reads CASSPRGRIHYGYTF. For the CDR3, the DNA is TGTGCCAGCAGCCCCCGGGGGAGAATCCACTATGGCTACACCTTC.

In this sample, this clone turned up a few times. The chain couples TRBV11-2 to TRBJ2-1; D is unclear. With 3 bases removed from V and 8 bases from J, the gap between germline ends came to 11 bases. The CDR3 is 13 residues long. Germline V lookup: CDR1 SGHAT, CDR2 FQNNGV. The CDR3 DNA reads TGTGCCAGCAGCTTCTACCTCCAGGATGAGCAGTTCTTC. This gives the protein CASSFYLQDEQFF.

The sample holds a few counts of this clone. This sequence joins TRBV28 and TRBJ2-7; 12 bases match TRBD2. V shed 2 bases, J shed 3 bases, and the junction held 2 bases outside the gene matches. CDR1 is MDHEN and CDR2 is SYDVKM in the germline V gene. The CDR3 is made up of 15 amino acids. CDR3 protein: CASSLGGLAGYEQYF. The CDR3 DNA sequence: TGTGCCAGCAGTTTAGGGGGACTAGCGGGCTACGAGCAGTACTTC.

This chain connects TRBV18 to TRBJ1-5; D is possibly TRBD1 (5 bases). CDR3 length equals 16 residues. From germline, CDR1 is KGHSH and CDR2 LQKENI. The germline V and J ends were trimmed by 3 bases and 0 bases, with 12 bases remaining between them. CDR3 sequence reads: CASSPLQAVSNQPQHF. The CDR3 coding sequence is TGTGCCAGCTCACCTTTACAGGCGGTTAGCAATCAGCCCCAGCATTTT.

Comments on this clone: This sample also contains other DNA sequences that code for the same CDR3. DNA for the CDR3: TGCGCCAGCAGCTTGGACAGGTCCTACAATGAGCAGTTCTTC. This codes for CASSLDRSYNEQFF. V and J are TRBV5-1 and TRBJ2-1, with D possibly being TRBD1 (5 bases). The V and J ends lost 0 bases and 1 base respectively, with 5 bases between them. Germline values: CDR1 SGHRS, CDR2 YFSETQ. CDR3 length equals 14 residues. Full variable domain (rest looked up from reference TRBV5-1 and TRBJ2-1): KAGVTQTPRYLIKTRGQQVTLSCSPISGHRSVSWYQQTPGQGLQFLFEYFSETQRNKGNFPGRFSGRQFSNSRSEMNVSTLELGDSALYLCASSLDRSYNEQFFGPGTRLTVL.

V gene TRBV27 combines with J gene TRBJ2-7; 8 bases agree with TRBD1. Germline values: CDR1 MNHEY, CDR2 SMNVEV (reference sequence). The CDR3 loop spans 15 amino acids. V was clipped by 5 bases and J by 1 base; unmatched bases: 7. In DNA, the CDR3 is TGTGCCAGCAGTACCCTAGGACAGGGTTCCTACGAGCAGTACTTC. Translated, it gives CASSTLGQGSYEQYF.

V and J are TRBV30 and TRBJ1-4; D not resolved. Germline V gives CDR1 GTSNPN, CDR2 SVGIG (reference sequence). The CDR3 contains 14 residues. V shed 4 bases and J shed 5 bases, with 14 bases lying between them. The CDR3 sequence is CAWNAERMNEKLFF. DNA for the CDR3: TGTGCCTGGAACGCAGAGAGGATGAATGAAAAACTGTTTTTT. The entire variable domain, with the rest obtained from reference TRBV30 and TRBJ1-4, is as follows: SQTIHQWPATLVQPVGSPLSLECTVEGTSNPNLYWYRQAAGRGLQLLFYSVGIGQISSEVPQNLSASRPQDRQFILSSKKLLLSDSGFYLCAWNAERMNEKLFFGSGTQLSVL.

The chain has TRBV7-9 and TRBJ2-5, with TRBD2 matching over 8 bases. CDR3 size: 16 residues. In germline, CDR1 is SEHNR, CDR2 FQNEAQ (reference sequence). Trimming took 10 bases from V and 3 from J; bases not matched to a gene: 16. Here the CDR3 reads CATAGGAWTREETQYF. The CDR3 coding sequence is TGTGCCACGGCCGGGGGGGCCTGGACTAGAGAAGAGACCCAGTACTTC.

This clone occurred a few times. V is TRBV14 and J is TRBJ2-1; D is perhaps TRBD1 (6 bases). Germline CDR1 is SGHDN and CDR2 is FVKESK. The CDR3 loop spans 12 amino acids. Trimming pared 1 base from V and 12 bases from J, leaving 10 bases between. In nucleotides, the CDR3 is TGTGCCAGCAGCCAAGCTAGGGGGAGGCAGTTCTTC. Translating it yields CASSQARGRQFF.